The clone carrying this T cell receptor beta chain was observed a handful of times. This entry is derived from a study of patients and donors after allogeneic stem cell transplantation. TCRdb fed the RT-PCR reads into MiXCR, producing one record per CDR3 protein. The table includes roughly 940,000 distinct CDR3 sequences, more than 15% detected once. The CDR3 runs 18 residues. Looked up from germline, CDR1 is MNHNS and CDR2 is SASEGT. The ends were cut back, 5 bases at V and 4 bases at J, with 23 bases in the middle. The rearrangement joins TRBV6-1 to TRBJ2-2; D possibly matches TRBD1 or TRBD2 (5 bases each). This TCR came from a human donor who was either an allogeneic HSCT recipient or a stem cell or donor lymphocyte infusion donor (not recorded which). It is not recorded whose cells these are; they may come from a transplant donor. The sample comprised blood, either unsorted or a sorted T cell fraction (not recorded which). CDR3 in amino acids: CASSQWPSGRESTGELFF. CDR3 bases: TGTGCCAGCAGTCAGTGGCCGAGTGGCAGGGAGAGCACCGGGGAGCTGTTTTTT.